The clone carrying this T cell receptor beta chain was observed a handful of times. Antigen: not known. These data originate in a study of response to subunit inactivated influenza vaccine. Study results and limitations: Authors suggested each seasonal influenza vaccination recruits few new T cells.

In TCRdb, the RT-PCR reads were re-called with MiXCR into one record per CDR3 protein. In the table there are approximately 500,000 distinct CDR3 sequences, under 15% of which are singletons. CDR1 is SGHVS and CDR2 is FQNEAQ in the germline V gene. Unmatched junction bases numbered 4, after V lost 2 bases and J lost 3 bases. The CDR3 totals 15 residues. The TCR sequence derives from a man between 50 and 59 years old who received an inactivated influenza vaccine. Here the sequenced sample was PBMCs from blood, taken about 6 weeks after vaccination. The rearrangement links TRBV7-8 to TRBJ2-5; TRBD2 matches at 9 bases. The CDR3 is CASSLSAGGEETQYF. The CDR3 nucleotides are TGTGCCAGCAGCTTATCAGCGGGGGGAGAAGAGACCCAGTACTTC.